This TCR beta chain was profiled in a study of cytomegalovirus exposure and HLA in healthy donors. Assay used: immunoSEQ multiplex PCR; TCRdb lists only in-frame clones, some missing. The data hold about 120,000 clones, with roughly 95% observed a single time. Germline V gene lookup returns CDR1 SGHRS and CDR2 YFSETQ. This CDR3 region has 14 residues. With 0 bases removed from V and 3 bases from J, the gap between germline ends came to 7 bases. V and J are TRBV5-1 and TRBJ1-5; D is unclear. Specimen: PBMCs. The receptor's source is a man younger than 35 in good health and CMV-seronegative. CDR3 residues: CASSLAGPNQPQHF. In DNA form, the CDR3 reads TGCGCCAGCAGCTTGGCTGGGCCCAATCAGCCCCAGCATTTT.